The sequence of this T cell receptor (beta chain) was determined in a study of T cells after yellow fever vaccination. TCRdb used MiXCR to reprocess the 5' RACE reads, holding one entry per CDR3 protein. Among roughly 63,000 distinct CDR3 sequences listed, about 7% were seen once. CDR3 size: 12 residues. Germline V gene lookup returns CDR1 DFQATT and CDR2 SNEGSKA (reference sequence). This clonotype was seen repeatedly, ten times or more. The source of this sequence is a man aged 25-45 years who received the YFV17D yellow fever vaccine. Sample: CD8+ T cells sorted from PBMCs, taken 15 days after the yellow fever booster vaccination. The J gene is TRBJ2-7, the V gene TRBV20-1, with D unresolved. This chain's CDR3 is CRVDLSAYEQYF. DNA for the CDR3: TGCAGGGTAGACTTGTCGGCCTACGAGCAGTACTTC.